This TCR beta chain was sequenced for a study of T cells in Graves' hyperthyroidism and ophthalmopathy. Whole-study context: Peripheral blood was acquired at first diagnosis, ahead of any therapy whatsoever.

Comment on this clonotype: Its antigen is not known. A read error may account for a junction end that differs from germline.

Germline V CDR1 and CDR2: SQVTM, ANQGSEA. The CDR3 consists of 13 residues. Template material for amplifying TCR beta CDR3 regions consisted of RNA transcripts. HTBI primers were the set used in a first-round RT-PCR of the TCR CDR3. TCRdb ran MiXCR on the multiplex PCR reads and lists one entry per CDR3 protein. The sample shows fewer than 700,000 distinct CDR3 sequences, under 20% of them seen only once. Notes on the study in general: In the blood, most expanded thyroid clonotypes above 0.001 appeared as well.

Ophthalmopathy patients had moderate-to-severe active disease, CAS ≥3, NOSPECS ≥4, and disease duration under 3 months. Around 10 ml fresh peripheral blood yielded the PBMCs. This clonotype was obtained from a woman aged 18-35 years with Graves' ophthalmopathy. The V call is TRBV29-1, the J call TRBJ2-2; 8 nucleotides align to TRBD2. Sequenced sample: blood. This CDR3 is CSAGTRLTGELVF. For the CDR3, the DNA is TGCAGCGCCGGGACTAGACTCACCGGGGAGCTGGTTTTT.